This T cell receptor beta chain is from a study of cytomegalovirus exposure and HLA in healthy donors (dated 2017 in TCRdb). Describing the broader study: An earlier analysis of around 600 of the donors reported approximately 300 Gb of sequence data and more than 90 million unique TCR beta sequences from roughly 200 million T cells. Around 320 gigabases of sequencing data and tens of millions of unique TCR sequences were included in an early release covering about 700 HLA-typed donors. The number of typed donors differed by locus: about 629-630 for A, B, C, DRB1 and DQB1; 522 for DQA1; 606 for DPA1; and around 490 for DPB1. A later analysis re-analyzed previously published TCR beta repertoires from 500 to 700 donors and added high-resolution HLA genotyping to study TCR occurrence patterns. Across 398 genotyped donors of the cohort, an average of about 240,000 unique TCR beta nucleotide sequences per donor were sequenced, and around 20% of those sequences were non-productive. The study was designed to test whether signatures of past pathogen exposure could be identified by cataloging public T cell receptors. A few DR-DQ haplotypes were treated as single units for association and clustering because of strong linkage in the cohort. HLA typing included class I and class II loci at four-digit resolution. High-throughput TCR immunosequencing, statistical association of individual TCRs with disease status, and machine learning were combined to predict cytomegalovirus infection status. The later analysis used no new phenotypic data to find candidate immune exposures, relying instead on TCR beta sequences and their occurrence across donors. To decide whether each TCR beta V gene segment behaved as functional or pseudogenic, an earlier analysis of fewer than 750 of the donors relied on high-throughput TCR beta sequencing. Donor age, sex, ethnicity and CMV serostatus were collected together with the repertoire data. All discovery cohort repertoires had been generated using a single sequencing platform. The study used immunosequencing to profile the T cell repertoires of hundreds of subjects and linked those repertoires to cytomegalovirus serostatus. Among the roughly 380 genotyped donors, around 81% belonged to the genetic ancestry cluster associated with self-reported Caucasian donors. Besides the first cohort of under 700 subjects, a separate validation cohort made up of over a hundred different subjects was used. A later genetic analysis used genome-wide SNP genotypes for about 60% of the roughly 670 donors, treating that subset as a discovery cohort.

The cohort consisted of 666 healthy bone marrow donors. At the time of sampling, all cohort members were nominally healthy, though unrecorded immune exposures were likely present. The donor tested CMV seronegative and was one of the 352 seronegative cohort members. Every donor gave a peripheral blood sample, and the peripheral blood mononuclear cells from that sample were used for TCR beta sequencing. The Qiagen DNeasy Blood Extraction Kit was used to extract genomic DNA from the blood cell samples. In regard to this clone: Its binding antigen is unknown. Base qualities are missing; no much larger clone stands one base away.

Libraries were constructed by the immunoSEQ multiplex PCR assay. For the multiplex PCR, a mixture combining 60 forward primers for TCR Vbeta segments and 13 reverse primers for TCR Jbeta segments was used. The CDR3 region of rearranged TCR beta genes was amplified from genomic DNA by a multiplex PCR assay. The amplified TCR beta libraries were sequenced on the Illumina HiSeq System as 87-base-pair reads. As for the original processing: A later analysis tallied 75 million to 95 million unique TCR beta chains across the 640 or so repertoires, and around 12 million of those chains were shared by two or more donors. Raw reads were error-corrected and collapsed into unique sequences by a nearest-neighbor algorithm in which closely related sequences were merged to remove PCR and sequencing errors. Alignment of CDR3 sequences to IMGT reference sequences was used to assign V, D and J gene segments. For a sequence to be retained, a match of at least six nucleotides was required to both a V gene segment and a J gene segment. A rearrangement was called productive if the CDR3 had no stop codons and remained in frame with V and J, and every other rearrangement was called non-productive. Following IMGT convention, CDR3 was defined as the stretch from the second conserved V-encoded cysteine to the conserved J-encoded phenylalanine. The earlier analysis of some 540 of the donors excluded any sequence lacking an unambiguous match to a single V gene segment. In an earlier analysis of some 590 of the donors, a V segment was called functional when productive rearrangements were above 56.7%, and segregating when the standard deviation between donors exceeded 5%. A statistical classification framework was developed to diagnose cytomegalovirus status using the catalog of TCR beta chain sequences. A later analysis assigned V and J genes by comparing TCR nucleotide sequences with IMGT/GENE-DB human TR gene sequences. Using the TCRdist pipeline, a later analysis assigned CDR3 sequences along with most-parsimonious VDJ recombination scenarios. In a later analysis, every TCR beta chain was defined by the combination of its CDR3 amino acid sequence and its V-gene family, and reads without a unique V-gene family were dropped. To address suspected cross-contamination and a sequencing artifact, a later analysis removed roughly 640 highly shared, low-generation-probability nucleotide sequences. A later analysis calculated a clonal expansion index for each public chain from normalized within-repertoire ranks of inferred template counts. In a later analysis, generation probabilities were computed with a VDJ recombination model fitted to out-of-frame rearrangements, and the resulting probabilities were checked against IGoR. In a later analysis, TCR-TCR, TCR-HLA and TCR-CMV co-occurrence was scored with hypergeometric tests, and a repertoire-size bias correction was applied to TCR pairs. To estimate false discovery rates, a later analysis permuted the HLA or CMV assignments 20 times. In a later analysis, co-occurring TCRs were grouped using DBSCAN, with TCRdist sequence similarity added in when clustering inside HLA-allele-positive subsets. Repertoires with fewer than 30,000 or more than 120,000 public chains, plus five repertoires with anomalous nucleotide sharing, were excluded from co-occurrence clustering. TCRdb holds this immuneACCESS table with in-frame rearrangements only. Some clones are missing; in checked studies, unresolved V genes explain under half, and the rest has no known cause. V and J calls and clone size follow that table, whereas D and trimming were derived from the DNA. The sample profile shows around 180,000 clones; over 60% of them were found once. Clones ranked in the top ten supply over 1.2% of the sample.

Study-wide conclusions, independent of this receptor: In vitro tests confirmed that a few of the cytomegalovirus-associated TCR beta chains recognize cytomegalovirus antigens. A further reported finding was that TCR beta sequences accurately predicted the HLA-A and HLA-B alleles for most subjects in the first cohort. The classifier was reported to diagnose cytomegalovirus status with high specificity and sensitivity in both the original cohort and the validation cohort. Broadly in line with IMGT annotations, most TCR beta V segments showed up in productive rearrangements about 87% or about 30% of the time in an earlier analysis of 587 of the donors. Linkage disequilibrium might explain the correlated functional status among segregating V segments, but an unknown experimental factor could not be excluded. According to a later analysis, TCR association rates differed among HLA loci, with DRB1 alleles showing the most associated TCRs and HLA-C alleles showing the fewest. According to a later analysis, parvovirus B19, influenza, CMV and Epstein-Barr virus appeared linked to several top co-occurrence clusters. The sequencing pipeline was judged likely to have produced a cluster of highly shared sequence variants as a technical artifact. In the study, approximately 160 TCR beta chains were listed as associated with cytomegalovirus. The earlier analysis of some 560 of the donors excluded 15 to 20 rarely observed V segments, including chromosome 9 orphons, because counts were too low. CMV serostatus was the only immune exposure information available for the cohort. In this cohort, only TCR beta chains were sequenced, and detectable features were limited by the absence of alpha or paired-chain data. Specific HLA alleles were associated with 15,000 to 20,000 TCR beta sequences at a false discovery rate of 0.05 in a later analysis. Assigning TCR associations to individual alleles was difficult when HLA alleles, especially DR and DQ, strongly co-occurred. In a later genetic analysis, a missense DCLRE1C variant was associated with V-gene and J-gene trimming of TCR beta chains, and the association was replicated in an independent cohort. Across donors, most TCR sequences were observed very rarely, whereas some public TCRs were present in many individuals. The authors suggested that the approach could potentially be generalized to other disease states and immunological phenotypes. Because HLA typing was unavailable for some donors at each locus, only the typed subset was used in association tests. Presence/absence analyses assumed roughly uniform sequencing depth across donors, an assumption that may not hold. A later genetic analysis reported fewer N-insertions in productive TCRs among donors in an Asian-associated ancestry cluster than the roughly 620-donor mean. According to a later analysis, most CMV-associated TCR beta chains appeared to be HLA-restricted, and the HLA associations seemed to be driven largely by CMV exposure. Compared with equally common non-associated chains, HLA-associated TCR beta chains in a later analysis were more clonally expanded and had lower generation probabilities.

The sequenced sample consisted of PBMCs. The origin of this receptor is a girl aged 5 to 17 in good health and CMV-seronegative.

The DNA sequence reads TGTGCCAGCAGTTTAGCTGACCTTGGGTCATGGGGAGACGGCTACACCTTC. The translation is CASSLADLGSWGDGYTF. The rearrangement joined TRBV28 to TRBJ1-2, with the D gene uncertain. V is shortened by 2 bases, J by 8 bases, and the region joining them spans 24 bases. The CDR1 and CDR2 encoded by the germline V gene are MDHEN and SYDVKM. The CDR3 measures 17 amino acids from cysteine to phenylalanine. Only CDR3 DNA is held: 51 bases, read in frame from base 1.